Reported below is one T cell receptor (beta chain). These data belong to a study of blood T cell repertoires in COVID-19. Study in general: Samples taken during acute and convalescent COVID-19 were collected in the United States, Italy and Spain. From T cells, B-cell-depleted T cells, or PBMCs came the material, which was cDNA or gDNA.

With 6 bases removed from V and 2 bases from J, the gap between germline ends came to 19 bases. The CDR3 loop spans 16 amino acids. Germline V gene lookup returns CDR1 SGHAT and CDR2 FQNNGV. Cohort placement rested on clinical history that participants reported themselves. As processed by the authors: Nucleated cell counts were estimated from reference gene primer amplification. TCRdb's copy holds only in-frame clones and misses some; the assay was immunoSEQ multiplex PCR. Clonal size and the V and J genes are those of that table, whereas D and trimming came from the DNA. The table records 150,000 to 190,000 clones, about 86% of them present only once.

Sequencing was carried out using PBMCs or T cells enriched from blood (not recorded which). This sequence originates from a man aged 45-60 years who had recovered from COVID-19. The V call is TRBV11-2, the J call TRBJ1-1; D perhaps matches TRBD1 (6 bases). In DNA, the CDR3 is TGTGCCAGCAGACCGACACAGGGAGGGGGTAACACTGAAGCTTTCTTT. Protein product: CASRPTQGGGNTEAFF.